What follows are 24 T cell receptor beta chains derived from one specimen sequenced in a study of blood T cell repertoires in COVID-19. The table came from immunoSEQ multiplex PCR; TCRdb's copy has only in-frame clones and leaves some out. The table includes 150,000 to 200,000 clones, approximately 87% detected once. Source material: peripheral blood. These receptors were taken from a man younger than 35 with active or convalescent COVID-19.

CDR3 nucleotides: TGTGCCAGCAGCGTACGGCTAGCGGAGACCCAGTACTTC. This encodes CASSVRLAETQYF. The rearrangement links TRBV9 to TRBJ2-5; possible D gene TRBD2, 6 bases. This CDR3 comprises 13 residues. V lost 1 base and J 5 bases, leaving 9 bases between the germline ends. In germline, CDR1 is SGDLS, CDR2 YYNGEE.

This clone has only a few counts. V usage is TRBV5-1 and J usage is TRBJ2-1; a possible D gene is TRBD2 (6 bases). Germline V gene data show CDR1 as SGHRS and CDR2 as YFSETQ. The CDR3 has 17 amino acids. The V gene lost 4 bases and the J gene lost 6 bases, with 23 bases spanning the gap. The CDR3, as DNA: TGCGCCAGCAGCGCCGGGGGTAGCACGGTATTCGCCAATGAGCAGTTCTTC. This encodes CASSAGGSTVFANEQFF.

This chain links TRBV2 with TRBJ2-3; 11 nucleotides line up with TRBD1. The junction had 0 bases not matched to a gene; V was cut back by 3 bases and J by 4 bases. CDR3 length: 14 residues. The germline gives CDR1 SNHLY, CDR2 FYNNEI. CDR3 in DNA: TGTGCCAGCAGTGAGGACAGGGGGCCAGATACGCAGTATTTT. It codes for CASSEDRGPDTQYF. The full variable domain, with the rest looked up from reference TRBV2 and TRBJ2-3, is EPEVTQTPSHQVTQMGQEVILRCVPISNHLYFYWYRQILGQKVEFLVSFYNNEISEKSEIFDDQFSVERPDGSNFTLKIRSTKLEDSAMYFCASSEDRGPDTQYFGPGTRLTVL.

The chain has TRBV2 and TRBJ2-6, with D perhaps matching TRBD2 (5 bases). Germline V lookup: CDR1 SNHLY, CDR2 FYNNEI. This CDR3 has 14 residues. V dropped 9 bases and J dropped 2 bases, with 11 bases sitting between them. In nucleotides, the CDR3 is TGTGCCAGAGAGTCAGCGGCTGGGGCCAACGTCCTGACTTTC. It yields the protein CARESAAGANVLTF.

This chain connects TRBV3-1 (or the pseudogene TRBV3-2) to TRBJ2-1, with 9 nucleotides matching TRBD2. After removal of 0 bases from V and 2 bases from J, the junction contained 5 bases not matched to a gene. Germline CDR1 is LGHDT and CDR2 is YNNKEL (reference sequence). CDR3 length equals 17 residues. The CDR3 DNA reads TGTGCCAGCAGCCAAGATCGTGGCGGGAGGGCCTACAATGAGCAGTTCTTC. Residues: CASSQDRGGRAYNEQFF.

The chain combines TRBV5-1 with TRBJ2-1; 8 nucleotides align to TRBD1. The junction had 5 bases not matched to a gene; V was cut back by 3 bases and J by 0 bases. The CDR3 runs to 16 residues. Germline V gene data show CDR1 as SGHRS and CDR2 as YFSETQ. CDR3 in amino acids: CASSSAGTGSYNEQFF. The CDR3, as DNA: TGCGCCAGCAGCTCCGCCGGGACAGGCTCCTACAATGAGCAGTTCTTC.

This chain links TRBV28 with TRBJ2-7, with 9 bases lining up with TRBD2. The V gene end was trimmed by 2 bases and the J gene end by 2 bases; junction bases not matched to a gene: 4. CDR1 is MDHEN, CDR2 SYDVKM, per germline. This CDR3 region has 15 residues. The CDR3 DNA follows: TGTGCCAGCAGTTTACGGCGGGAGGGCCCCTACGAGCAGTACTTC. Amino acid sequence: CASSLRREGPYEQYF.

DNA of the CDR3: TGTGCCTGTACCGGGACGGGGGGCTACGAGCAGTACTTC. It is translated as CACTGTGGYEQYF. The gene calls are TRBV30 and TRBJ2-7; 7 nucleotides align to TRBD2. Germline V gene data show CDR1 as GTSNPN and CDR2 as SVGIG (reference sequence). V shed 6 bases, J shed 3 bases, and the junction held 8 bases outside the gene matches. This CDR3 is 13 amino acids long.

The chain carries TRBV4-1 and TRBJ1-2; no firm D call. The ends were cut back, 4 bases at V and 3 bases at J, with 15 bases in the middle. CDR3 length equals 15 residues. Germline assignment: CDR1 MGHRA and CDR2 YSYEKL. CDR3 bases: TGCGCCAGCAGCCTCATTATGGTGCCGGACTATGGCTACACCTTC. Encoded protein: CASSLIMVPDYGYTF.

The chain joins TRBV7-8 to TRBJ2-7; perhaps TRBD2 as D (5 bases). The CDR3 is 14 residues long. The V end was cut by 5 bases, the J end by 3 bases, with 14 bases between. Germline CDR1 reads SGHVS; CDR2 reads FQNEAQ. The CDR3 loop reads CASSREGSFYEQYV. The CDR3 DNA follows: TGTGCCAGCAGCCGCGAGGGCAGCTTCTACGAGCAGTACGTC.

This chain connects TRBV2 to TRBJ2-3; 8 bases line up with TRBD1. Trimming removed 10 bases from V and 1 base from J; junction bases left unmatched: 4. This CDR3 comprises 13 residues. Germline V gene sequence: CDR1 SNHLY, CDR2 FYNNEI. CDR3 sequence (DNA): TGTGCCACTCCGGGACAGGGCACAGATACGCAGTATTTT. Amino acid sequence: CATPGQGTDTQYF.

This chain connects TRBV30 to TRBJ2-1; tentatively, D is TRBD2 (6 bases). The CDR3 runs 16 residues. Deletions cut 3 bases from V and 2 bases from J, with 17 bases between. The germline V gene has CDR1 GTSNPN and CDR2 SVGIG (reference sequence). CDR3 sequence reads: CAWRTPGRGPYNEQFF. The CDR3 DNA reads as TGTGCCTGGAGGACCCCCGGGCGGGGCCCCTACAATGAGCAGTTCTTC. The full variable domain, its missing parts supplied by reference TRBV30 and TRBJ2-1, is SQTIHQWPATLVQPVGSPLSLECTVEGTSNPNLYWYRQAAGRGLQLLFYSVGIGQISSEVPQNLSASRPQDRQFILSSKKLLLSDSGFYLCAWRTPGRGPYNEQFFGPGTRLTVL.

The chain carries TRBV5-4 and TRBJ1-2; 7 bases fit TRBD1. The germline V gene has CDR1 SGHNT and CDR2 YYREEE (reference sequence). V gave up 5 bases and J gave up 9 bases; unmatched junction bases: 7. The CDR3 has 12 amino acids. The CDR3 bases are TGTGCCAGCAGAGAAACGACAGGGAGCTACACCTTC. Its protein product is CASRETTGSYTF.

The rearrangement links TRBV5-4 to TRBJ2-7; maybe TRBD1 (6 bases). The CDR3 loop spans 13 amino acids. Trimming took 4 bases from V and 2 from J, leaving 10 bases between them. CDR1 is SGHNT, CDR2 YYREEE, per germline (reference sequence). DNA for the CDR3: TGTGCCAGCAGCGGTGACAGGACCTACGAGCAGTACTTC. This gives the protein CASSGDRTYEQYF.

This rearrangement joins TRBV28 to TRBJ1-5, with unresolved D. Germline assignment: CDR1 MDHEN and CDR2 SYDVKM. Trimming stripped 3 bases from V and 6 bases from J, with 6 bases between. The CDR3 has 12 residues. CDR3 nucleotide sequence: TGTGCCAGCAGTTTCTTCGGTCAGCCCCAGCATTTT. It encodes CASSFFGQPQHF. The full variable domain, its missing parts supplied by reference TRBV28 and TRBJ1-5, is DVKVTQSSRYLVKRTGEKVFLECVQDMDHENMFWYRQDPGLGLRLIYFSYDVKMKEKGDIPEGYSVSREKKERFSLILESASTNQTSMYLCASSFFGQPQHFGDGTRLSIL.

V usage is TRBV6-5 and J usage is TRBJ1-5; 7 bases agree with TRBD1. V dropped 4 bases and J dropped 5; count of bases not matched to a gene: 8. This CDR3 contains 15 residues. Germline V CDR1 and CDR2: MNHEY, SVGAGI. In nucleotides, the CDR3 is TGTGCCAGCAGTTCCACGACAGGGTACGATCAGCCCCAGCATTTT. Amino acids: CASSSTTGYDQPQHF.

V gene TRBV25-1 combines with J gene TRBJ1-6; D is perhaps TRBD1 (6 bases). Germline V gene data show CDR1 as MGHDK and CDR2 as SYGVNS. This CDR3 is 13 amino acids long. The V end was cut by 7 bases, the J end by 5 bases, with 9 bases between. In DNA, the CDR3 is TGTGCCAGCAAAAGACAGGATAATTCACCCCTCCACTTT. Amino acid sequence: CASKRQDNSPLHF.

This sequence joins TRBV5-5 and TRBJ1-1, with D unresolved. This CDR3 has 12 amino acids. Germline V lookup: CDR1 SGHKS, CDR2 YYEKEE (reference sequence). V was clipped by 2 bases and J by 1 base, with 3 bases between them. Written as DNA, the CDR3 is TGTGCCAGCAGCTTTAAGAACACTGAAGCTTTCTTT. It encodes CASSFKNTEAFF. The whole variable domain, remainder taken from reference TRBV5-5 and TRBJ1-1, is DAGVTQSPTHLIKTRGQQVTLRCSPISGHKSVSWYQQVLGQGPQFIFQYYEKEERGRGNFPDRFSARQFPNYSSELNVNALLLGDSALYLCASSFKNTEAFFGQGTRLTVV.

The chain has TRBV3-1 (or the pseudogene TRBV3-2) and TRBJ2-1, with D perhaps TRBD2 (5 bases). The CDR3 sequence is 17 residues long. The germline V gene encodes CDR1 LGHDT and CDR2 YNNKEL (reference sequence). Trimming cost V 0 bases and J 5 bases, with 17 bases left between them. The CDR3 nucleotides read TGTGCCAGCAGCCAAGATCGCCGCCTAGCCAGTGACAATGAGCAGTTCTTC. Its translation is CASSQDRRLASDNEQFF.

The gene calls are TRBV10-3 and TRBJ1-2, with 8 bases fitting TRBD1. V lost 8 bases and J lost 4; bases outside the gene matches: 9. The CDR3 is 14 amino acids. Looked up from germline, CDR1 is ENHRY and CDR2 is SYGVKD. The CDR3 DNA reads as TGTGCCATCCACCCAGGGGGCTCTGGCTATGGCTACACCTTC. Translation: CAIHPGGSGYGYTF.

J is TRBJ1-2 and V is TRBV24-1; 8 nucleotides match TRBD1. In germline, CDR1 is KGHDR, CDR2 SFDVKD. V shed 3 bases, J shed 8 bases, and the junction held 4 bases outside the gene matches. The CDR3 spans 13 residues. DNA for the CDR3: TGTGCCACCAGTGATGAGAGGACAGGGGGCTACACCTTC. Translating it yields CATSDERTGGYTF.

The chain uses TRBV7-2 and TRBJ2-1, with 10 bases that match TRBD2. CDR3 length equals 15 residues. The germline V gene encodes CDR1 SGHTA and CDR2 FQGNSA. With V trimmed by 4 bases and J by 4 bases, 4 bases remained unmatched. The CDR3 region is CASSSSGGNYNEQFF. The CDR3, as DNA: TGTGCCAGCAGCTCTAGCGGGGGTAATTACAATGAGCAGTTCTTC. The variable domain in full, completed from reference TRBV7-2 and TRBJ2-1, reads GAGVSQSPSNKVTEKGKDVELRCDPISGHTALYWYRQSLGQGLEFLIYFQGNSAPDKSGLPSDRFSAERTGGSVSTLTIQRTQQEDSAVYLCASSSSGGNYNEQFFGPGTRLTVL.

The CDR3 sequence is CASRGLHSGNTIYF. DNA for the CDR3: TGTGCCAGCAGAGGACTTCACTCTGGAAACACCATATATTTT. The J gene is TRBJ1-3, the V gene TRBV25-1; D remains ambiguous. This CDR3 is 14 amino acids long. Trimming removed 6 bases from V and 0 bases from J, with 9 bases in between. Germline CDR1 is MGHDK and CDR2 is SYGVNS.

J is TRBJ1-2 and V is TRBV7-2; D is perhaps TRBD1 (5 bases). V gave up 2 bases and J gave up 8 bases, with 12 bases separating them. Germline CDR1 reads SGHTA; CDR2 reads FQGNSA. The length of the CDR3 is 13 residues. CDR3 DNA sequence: TGTGCCAGCAGCTTAATGACAGCCGGGGGCTACACCTTC. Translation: CASSLMTAGGYTF.